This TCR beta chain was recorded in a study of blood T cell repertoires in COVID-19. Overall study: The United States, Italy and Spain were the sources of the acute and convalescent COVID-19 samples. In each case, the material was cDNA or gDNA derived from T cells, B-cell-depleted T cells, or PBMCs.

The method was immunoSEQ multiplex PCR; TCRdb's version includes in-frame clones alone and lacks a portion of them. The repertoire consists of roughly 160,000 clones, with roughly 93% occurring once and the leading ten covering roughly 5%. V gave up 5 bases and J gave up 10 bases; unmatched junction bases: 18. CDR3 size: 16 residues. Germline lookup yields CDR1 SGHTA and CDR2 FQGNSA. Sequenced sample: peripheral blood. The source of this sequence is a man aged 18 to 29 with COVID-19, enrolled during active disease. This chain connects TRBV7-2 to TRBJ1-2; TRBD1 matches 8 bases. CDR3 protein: CASSPRQGPTWGVYTF. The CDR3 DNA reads TGTGCCAGCAGCCCTAGACAGGGGCCGACCTGGGGTGTCTACACCTTC.